The 8 T cell receptor beta chains in this list originate from one sample, sequenced in a study of T-cell reconstitution after alpha-beta-depleted transplantation in children (dated by TCRdb to 2016 to 2017). These receptors are not linked to any known antigen. To prepare the library, PCR was applied. The listed sequencing device is Illumina HiSeq 2500. TCR libraries were prepared with molecular barcoding, using unique molecular identifiers to normalize TCRbeta repertoire quantification. TCRdb reworked the public reads: Q25 trimming with fastp, MiXCR clone assembly, productive beta chains retained. Each CDR3 protein gets just one entry, which takes the most common genes and DNA from the rows behind it. This sample has 25,000 to 35,000 distinct CDR3 sequences in its table, and more than 6% of those were observed once. The ten largest make up around 30% of the sample. Results and caveats for the whole study, not just this receptor: About two months after transplant, the apparently early recovery of alphabetaT-cell counts reportedly depended on just several hundred clones that had expanded rapidly and came from non-depleted graft cells.

This specimen's time point label, interpreted: day 60 (about 2 months) after transplantation. The treatment or condition tag for this specimen amounts to: allogeneic hematopoietic cell transplantation with graft depleted of TCRalphabeta T cells and CD19 B cells. Sequenced here: peripheral blood, sampled 60 days after TCRalphabeta/CD19-depleted stem cell transplant. These receptors were collected from a child less than two years old who had a stem cell transplant for acute myeloid leukemia, so the T cells may come from the graft donor.

This clonotype has at least ten counts. The rearrangement uses TRBV5-1 and TRBJ1-2; a possible D gene is TRBD1 (5 bases). Trimming left V 0 bases short and J 0 bases short, with 24 bases between. Germline CDR1 SGHRS, CDR2 YFSETQ. The CDR3 runs 20 residues. The CDR3 loop reads CASSLVQGGYRPPPNYGYTF. CDR3 bases: TGCGCCAGCAGCTTGGTTCAGGGCGGATACCGTCCCCCGCCTAACTATGGCTACACCTTC.

This clonotype appeared a few times. The rearrangement joins TRBV5-4 to TRBJ2-3; either TRBD1 or TRBD2 may fit D (5 bases each). From germline, CDR1 is SGHNT and CDR2 YYREEE (reference sequence). V lost 0 bases to trimming and J lost 3 bases, with 11 bases between them. The CDR3 runs to 15 residues. The CDR3 sequence is CASSLAMGETDTQYF. The DNA for the CDR3 is TGTGCCAGCAGCTTGGCTATGGGGGAAACAGATACGCAGTATTTT.

Many counts were recorded for this clonotype. The V gene is TRBV4-3, the J gene TRBJ1-6; 7 nucleotides agree with TRBD1. The ends lost 5 bases at V and 10 bases at J; junction bases unmatched: 14. Germline V CDR1 and CDR2: LGHNA, YSLEER. CDR3 length: 16 residues. Here the CDR3 DNA reads TGCGCCAGCAGCTGGGGGGCAGGCAGGGGGGGATCACCCCTCCACTTT. Its translation is CASSWGAGRGGSPLHF.

This clonotype was seen repeatedly, ten times or more. The V and J genes are TRBV7-2 and TRBJ2-7; TRBD1 matches at 7 bases. CDR1 is SGHTA, CDR2 FQGNSA, per germline. This CDR3 has 14 amino acids. V trimming: 5 bases; J trimming: 3 bases; junction bases outside the gene matches: 7. CDR3 in amino acids: CASSIGTAVYEQYF. DNA of the CDR3: TGTGCCAGCAGCATCGGGACAGCGGTCTACGAGCAGTACTTC.

This clonotype was seen at least ten times. The chain joins TRBV6-2 or TRBV6-3 to TRBJ2-6; D possibly matches TRBD1 or TRBD2 (6 bases each). Trimming removed 2 bases from V and 2 bases from J, with 10 bases in between. The germline CDR1 and CDR2 sequences are MNHEY and SVGEGT. The CDR3 length is 16 residues. The CDR3 loop reads CASSYPEGAGANVLTF. CDR3 bases: TGTGCCAGCAGTTACCCGGAGGGGGCTGGGGCCAACGTCCTGACTTTC.

This clonotype occurred many times. V is TRBV10-1 and J is TRBJ2-5, with 7 bases aligning to TRBD1. CDR1 and CDR2 from the germline V gene are WNHNN and SYGVQD (reference sequence). This CDR3 comprises 16 residues. Trimming took 3 bases from V and 1 from J; bases not matched to a gene: 8. The CDR3 region is CASSEGQGQSQETQYF. The CDR3 nucleotides are TGCGCCAGCAGTGAAGGCCAGGGACAGTCCCAAGAGACCCAGTACTTC.

In this sample, this clonotype turned up many times. The V and J genes are TRBV6-1 and TRBJ1-2, with D uncertain. CDR1 is MNHNS and CDR2 is SASEGT in the germline V gene. This CDR3 comprises 14 residues. V lost 0 bases and J lost 4, with 9 bases in between. CDR3 sequence: CASSEAGRVYGYTF. The CDR3 nucleotides read TGTGCCAGCAGTGAAGCAGGCAGAGTCTATGGCTACACCTTC.

Many counts were recorded for this clonotype. The genes are TRBV29-1 and TRBJ2-3; 8 bases line up with TRBD2. There are 16 residues in the CDR3. Trimming removed 7 bases from V and 2 bases from J; junction bases left unmatched: 14. CDR1 is SQVTM, CDR2 ANQGSEA, per germline. In nucleotides, the CDR3 is TGCAGCGGTCCGGGTGCGGGGGGCCTCCCCACAGATACGCAGTATTTT. Translating it yields CSGPGAGGLPTDTQYF.